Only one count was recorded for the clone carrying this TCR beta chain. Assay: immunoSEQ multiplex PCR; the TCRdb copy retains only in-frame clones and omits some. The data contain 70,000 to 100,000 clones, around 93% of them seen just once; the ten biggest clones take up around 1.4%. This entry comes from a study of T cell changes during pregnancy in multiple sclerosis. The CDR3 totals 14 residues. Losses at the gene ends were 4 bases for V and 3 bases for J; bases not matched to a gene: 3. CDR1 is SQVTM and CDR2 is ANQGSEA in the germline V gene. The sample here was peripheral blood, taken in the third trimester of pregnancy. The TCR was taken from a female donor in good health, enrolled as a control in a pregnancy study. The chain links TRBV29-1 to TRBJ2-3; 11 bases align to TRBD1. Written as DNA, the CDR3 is TGCAGCGTTGCGGACAGGGGGCCGACAGATACGCAGTATTTT. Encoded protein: CSVADRGPTDTQYF.